This TCR beta chain appears in the sequencing data of a study of shared clonotypes between healthy human individuals. DNA at about 0.2 ug, about 30,000 T cell genomes, went into sorted-subset replicate PCRs. Methods used by the authors: ImmunoSEQ output held junction-only sequences without quality scores, so filtering differed. Clones were sequenced by immunoSEQ multiplex PCR, and TCRdb holds only the in-frame ones, with some missing. The V and J calls and clone size come from that table; D and trimming were worked out from the DNA. This sample has about 1 million clones, with roughly 80% found just once. V gave up 3 bases and J gave up 4 bases, with 10 bases separating them. This CDR3 has 14 residues. The V gene's germline CDR1 is SGHTA and CDR2 FQGNSA.

The J gene is TRBJ1-5, the V gene TRBV7-2; D perhaps matches TRBD1 (5 bases). This receptor was identified in a young man in good health. Sample: memory CD4+ T cells sorted from blood. Subset denoted: CD45RA-negative fraction. The CDR3 DNA reads TGTGCCAGCAGCTTTGGAGGGGTTAATCAGCCCCAGCATTTT. It translates to CASSFGGVNQPQHF.